This T cell receptor beta chain was identified in a study of blood T cell repertoires in COVID-19. In the study overall: Samples representing acute and convalescent COVID-19 were sourced from the United States, Italy and Spain. PBMCs, B-cell-depleted T cells, or T cells were the source of the cDNA or gDNA that made up the material.

Original handling: Amplified reference gene primers provided the basis for estimating nucleated cell counts. TCRdb keeps only in-frame clones here, not all; method: immunoSEQ multiplex PCR. V and J calls and clone size come straight from that table; D and trimming were deduced from the DNA. The data contain some 30,000 clones, around 85% of them singletons. V shed 4 bases, J shed 0 bases, and the junction held 5 bases outside the gene matches. There are 15 residues in the CDR3. The germline CDR1 and CDR2 sequences are SGHRS and YFSETQ. This receptor was obtained from a man between 60 and 70 years old with active COVID-19. Sequenced input: peripheral blood. The V and J genes are TRBV5-1 and TRBJ2-3; 7 bases line up with TRBD2. The CDR3 protein is CASSQAGPSTDTQYF. The CDR3 DNA sequence: TGCGCCAGCAGCCAAGCGGGACCTAGCACAGATACGCAGTATTTT.